This T cell receptor (beta chain) came from a study of cytomegalovirus exposure and HLA in healthy donors. Repertoires were generated with immunoSEQ multiplex PCR, while TCRdb's copy carries only in-frame clones and drops some. The sample includes roughly 130,000 clones, about 91% of them seen just once. The CDR3 has 16 amino acids. Trimming removed 2 bases at V and 3 bases at J, with 13 bases between. Germline V CDR1 and CDR2: MDHEN, SYDVKM. This receptor was obtained from a woman under 30 in good health and CMV-seropositive. The rearrangement links TRBV28 to TRBJ1-4; a weak D match, TRBD1 (5 bases). The sample taken for sequencing was PBMCs. In DNA, the CDR3 is TGTGCCAGCAGTTTAGCAGGGTGGGGTTCTAATGAAAAACTGTTTTTT. This sequence encodes CASSLAGWGSNEKLFF.